This TCR beta chain emerged from a study of T cells after yellow fever vaccination. The TCR cDNA carried a universal primer site and UMIs from 5'RACE template switching. TCRdb reanalysed the 5' RACE reads using MiXCR and keeps one entry per CDR3 protein. The top ten hold 15% of the sample, which has some 670,000 distinct CDR3 sequences, around an eighth seen once. CDR1 DFQATT and CDR2 SNEGSKA come from the germline V gene (reference sequence). This CDR3 has 13 amino acids. This clonotype occurred a few times. The antigen remains undetermined. Findings and limits, study-wide: Abundant clonotypes from the bulk population could contaminate FACS-sorted repertoires. Just a small share of clonotypes turned up in the CD4 compartment as well as the CD8 compartment. By day 5 rather than day 15, the secondary response had peaked, though it was weaker.

This sequence joins TRBV20-1 and TRBJ1-6, with TRBD1 identical over 9 bases. This specimen was PBMCs, taken on the day of the yellow fever booster vaccination. This receptor was taken from a man aged 25-45 years who received the YFV17D yellow fever vaccine. CDR3 sequence (DNA): TGCATACCAGCGGGACAGGGTGAATCACCCCTCCACTTT. This translates into CIPAGQGESPLHF.